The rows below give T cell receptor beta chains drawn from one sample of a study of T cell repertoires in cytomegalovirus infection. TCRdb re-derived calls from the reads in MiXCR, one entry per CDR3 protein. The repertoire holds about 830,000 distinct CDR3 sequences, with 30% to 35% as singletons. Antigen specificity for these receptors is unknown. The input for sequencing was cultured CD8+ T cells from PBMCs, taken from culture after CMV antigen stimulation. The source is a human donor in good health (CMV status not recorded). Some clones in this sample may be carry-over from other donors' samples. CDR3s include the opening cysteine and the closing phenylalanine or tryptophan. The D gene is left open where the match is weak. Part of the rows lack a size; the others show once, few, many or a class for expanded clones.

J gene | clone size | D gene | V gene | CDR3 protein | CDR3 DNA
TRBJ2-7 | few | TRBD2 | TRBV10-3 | CAISESQASGGVSREQYF | TGTGCCATCAGTGAGTCACAGGCTAGCGGGGGTGTTTCTCGGGAGCAGTACTTC
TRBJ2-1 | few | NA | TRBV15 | CATSRDLMDGDVGEQFF | TGTGCCACCAGCAGAGATTTGATGGACGGGGATGTGGGAGAGCAGTTCTTC
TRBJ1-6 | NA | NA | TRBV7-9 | CASSLVWERAPSNSDSPLHF | TGTGCCAGCAGCTTAGTTTGGGAAAGGGCCCCCTCCAACTCGGATTCACCCCTCCACTTT
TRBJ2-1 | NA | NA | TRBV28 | CASSLGARTEGQFF | TGTGCCAGCAGTCTAGGGGCTAGGACGGAGGGGCAGTTCTTC
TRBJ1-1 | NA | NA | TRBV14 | CASAGTTSIDTEAFF | TGTGCCAGCGCCGGGACAACGAGTATAGACACTGAAGCTTTCTTT
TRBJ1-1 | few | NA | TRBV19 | CASSITGTGTEAFF | TGTGCCAGTAGTATAACGGGTACGGGCACTGAAGCTTTCTTT
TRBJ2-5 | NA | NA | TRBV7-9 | CASSYTLRPQEPQETQYF | TGTGCCAGCAGCTACACATTACGGCCGCAGGAACCCCAAGAGACCCAGTACTTC
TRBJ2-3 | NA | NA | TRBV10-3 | CAINDDTTDTQYF | TGTGCCATCAATGACGATACCACAGATACGCAGTATTTT
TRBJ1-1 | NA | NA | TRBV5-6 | CASSYGGPGNTEAFF | TGTGCCAGCAGCTACGGAGGCCCCGGGAACACTGAAGCTTTCTTT
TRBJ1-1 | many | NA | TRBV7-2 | CASSLHFDMNTEAFF | TGTGCCAGCAGCCTTCACTTTGACATGAACACTGAAGCTTTCTTT
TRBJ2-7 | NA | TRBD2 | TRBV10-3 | CAITAGAGGHEQYF | TGTGCCATCACCGCCGGAGCGGGGGGTCACGAGCAGTACTTC
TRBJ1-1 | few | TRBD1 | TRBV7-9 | CASLTGGRTEAFF | TGTGCCAGCCTGACAGGGGGCCGGACTGAAGCTTTCTTT
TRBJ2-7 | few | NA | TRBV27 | CASSLSDPSYEQYF | TGTGCCAGCAGTTTATCCGATCCCTCCTACGAGCAGTACTTC
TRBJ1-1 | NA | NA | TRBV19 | CASRRRESYTEAFF | TGTGCCAGCCGCCGAAGGGAAAGTTACACTGAAGCTTTCTTT
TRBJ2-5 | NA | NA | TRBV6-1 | CASSEALRTEETQYF | TGTGCCAGCAGTGAAGCGCTTCGGACAGAAGAGACCCAGTACTTC
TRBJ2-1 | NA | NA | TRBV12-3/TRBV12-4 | CASSLSSSQRETYNEQFF | TGTGCCAGCAGTTTGTCCTCCAGCCAAAGGGAAACTTACAATGAGCAGTTCTTC
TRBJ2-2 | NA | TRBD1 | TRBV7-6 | CASNLQGTGELFF | TGTGCCAGCAACCTACAGGGGACCGGGGAGCTGTTTTTT
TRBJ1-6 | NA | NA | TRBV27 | CASSAPGYLDNSPLHF | TGTGCCAGCAGTGCGCCCGGATATTTGGATAATTCACCCCTCCACTTT
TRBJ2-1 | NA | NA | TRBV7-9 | CASSLDLRVYNEQFF | TGTGCCAGCAGCTTAGATCTCAGAGTCTACAATGAGCAGTTCTTC
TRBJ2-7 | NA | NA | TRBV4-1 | CASSQGPSGSSYEQYF | TGCGCCAGCAGCCAAGGTCCGTCAGGGAGCTCCTACGAGCAGTACTTC
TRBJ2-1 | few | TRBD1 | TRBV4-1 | CASSQEQGALQDEQFF | TGCGCCAGCAGCCAAGAACAGGGGGCGCTTCAAGATGAGCAGTTCTTC
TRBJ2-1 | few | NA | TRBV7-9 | CAGYNEQFF | TGTGCCGGCTACAATGAGCAGTTCTTC
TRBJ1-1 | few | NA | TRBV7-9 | CASSLVGGVENTEAFF | TGTGCCAGCAGCTTAGTAGGGGGGGTAGAGAACACTGAAGCTTTCTTT
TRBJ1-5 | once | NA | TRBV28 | CASSFEGGDQPQHF | TGTGCCAGCAGTTTTGAGGGAGGGGATCAGCCCCAGCATTTT
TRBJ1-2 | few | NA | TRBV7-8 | CASSLGVAGYTF | TGTGCCAGCAGCTTAGGTGTAGCTGGCTACACCTTC
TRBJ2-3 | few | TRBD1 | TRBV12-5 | CASGWGTEESTDTQYF | TGTGCTAGTGGTTGGGGGACAGAGGAAAGCACAGATACGCAGTATTTT
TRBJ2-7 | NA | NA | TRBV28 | CASSFRGLGLPEQYF | TGTGCCAGCAGTTTTAGAGGCTTAGGACTTCCTGAGCAGTACTTC
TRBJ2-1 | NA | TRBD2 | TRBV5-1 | CASSSFRAGGATDNEQFF | TGCGCCAGCAGCTCATTTAGGGCCGGGGGGGCCACGGACAATGAGCAGTTCTTC
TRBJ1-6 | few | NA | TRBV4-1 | CASSQDPLRVTANSPLHF | TGCGCCAGCAGCCAAGATCCGTTGAGGGTCACTGCGAATTCACCCCTCCACTTT
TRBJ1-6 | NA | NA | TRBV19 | CASSIAENSPLHF | TGTGCCAGTAGTATAGCAGAAAATTCACCCCTCCACTTT
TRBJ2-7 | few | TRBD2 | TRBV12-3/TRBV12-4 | CASSSGGNGYEQYF | TGTGCCAGCAGTTCGGGGGGGAACGGGTACGAGCAGTACTTC
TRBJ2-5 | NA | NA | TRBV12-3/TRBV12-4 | CASSRPDGEEPQYF | TGTGCCAGCAGTCGCCCGGACGGTGAGGAGCCCCAGTACTTC
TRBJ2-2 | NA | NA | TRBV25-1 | CASSETRGELFF | TGTGCCAGCAGTGAGACCCGTGGGGAGCTGTTTTTT
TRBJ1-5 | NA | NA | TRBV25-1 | CASSEYRSNQPQHF | TGTGCCAGCAGTGAATATAGGAGCAATCAGCCCCAGCATTTT
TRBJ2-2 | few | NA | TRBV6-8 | CASSYPGGTGELFF | TGTGCCAGCAGTTACCCCGGGGGAACCGGGGAGCTGTTTTTT
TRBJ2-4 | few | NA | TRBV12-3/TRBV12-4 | CASSSYSQGGDIQYF | TGTGCCAGCAGTTCGTACAGCCAGGGGGGGGACATTCAGTACTTC
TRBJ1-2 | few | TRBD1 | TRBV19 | CASSILDRGRNYGYTF | TGTGCCAGTAGTATTTTGGACAGGGGGAGAAATTATGGCTACACCTTC
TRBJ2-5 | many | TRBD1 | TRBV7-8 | CASSFGTGGLRETQYF | TGTGCCAGCAGCTTCGGGACAGGGGGCCTTAGGGAGACCCAGTACTTC
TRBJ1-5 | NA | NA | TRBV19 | CASGMGRGQPQHF | TGTGCCAGTGGCATGGGGAGAGGACAGCCCCAGCATTTT
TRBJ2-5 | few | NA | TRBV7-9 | CASSLPSRTWYQETQYF | TGTGCCAGCAGCTTGCCCTCTCGGACCTGGTACCAAGAGACCCAGTACTTC
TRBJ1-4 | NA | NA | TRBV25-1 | CASSDPRDGHEKLFF | TGTGCCAGCAGTGACCCCCGTGATGGTCATGAAAAACTGTTTTTT
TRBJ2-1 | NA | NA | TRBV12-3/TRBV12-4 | CASGQPNNEQFF | TGTGCCTCGGGGCAGCCAAACAATGAGCAGTTCTTC
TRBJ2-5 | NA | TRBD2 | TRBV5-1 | CASSLAGLAGAALTRIQYF | TGCGCCAGCAGCTTGGCCGGACTAGCGGGGGCCGCCTTAACAAGAATCCAGTACTTC
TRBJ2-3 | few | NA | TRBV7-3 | CASSLIGRGPVTDTQYF | TGTGCCAGCAGCTTAATTGGTCGGGGCCCCGTCACAGATACGCAGTATTTT
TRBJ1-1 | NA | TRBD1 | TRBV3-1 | CASSQSKTGSTEAFF | TGTGCCAGCAGCCAAAGTAAGACAGGGAGCACTGAAGCTTTCTTT